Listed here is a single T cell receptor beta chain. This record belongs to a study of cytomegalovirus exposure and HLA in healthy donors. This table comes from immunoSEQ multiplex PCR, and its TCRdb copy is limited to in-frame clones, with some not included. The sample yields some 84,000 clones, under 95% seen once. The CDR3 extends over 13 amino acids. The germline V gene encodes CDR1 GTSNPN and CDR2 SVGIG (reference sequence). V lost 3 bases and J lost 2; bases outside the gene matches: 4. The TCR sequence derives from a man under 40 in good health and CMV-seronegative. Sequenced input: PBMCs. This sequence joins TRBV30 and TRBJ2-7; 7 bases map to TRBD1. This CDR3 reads CAWRDRKTYEQYF. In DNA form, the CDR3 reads TGTGCCTGGAGGGACAGGAAAACCTACGAGCAGTACTTC.